One sample yielded the 8 T cell receptor beta chains listed below, sequenced in a study of CD8+ T cells in alopecia areata. Once RNA had been extracted, it was reverse transcribed into cDNA to act as the sequencing template. Sequenced by immunoSEQ multiplex PCR; TCRdb stores in-frame clones only, minus some. The sample records about 180,000 clones, 59% being singletons. The material was CD4+ T cells sorted from blood, obtained at week 0. Source of these receptors: a human donor with alopecia areata.

The V and J genes are TRBV25-1 and TRBJ1-2; D perhaps matches TRBD1 (5 bases). Germline loops: CDR1 MGHDK, CDR2 SYGVNS. Trimming removed 4 bases at V and 12 bases at J, with 12 bases between. The CDR3 length is 11 residues. CDR3 DNA sequence: TGTGCCAGCAGTGCAGGGACCGGGGACACCTTC. This translates into CASSAGTGDTF.

This chain connects TRBV30 to TRBJ1-5; 9 nucleotides align to TRBD1. This CDR3 has 14 amino acids. Trimming at V came to 3 bases and at J to 7 bases, leaving 7 bases not matched to a gene. Germline V lookup: CDR1 GTSNPN, CDR2 SVGIG (reference sequence). The CDR3 DNA sequence: TGTGCCTGGAGCCGGGGACAGGGTCCCCAGCCCCAGCATTTT. Translating it yields CAWSRGQGPQPQHF.

This clone turned up a few times. The chain employs TRBV29-1 and TRBJ2-5; D possibly corresponds to TRBD2 (5 bases). The CDR3 runs 13 residues. CDR1 and CDR2 (germline): SQVTM, ANQGSEA. Trimming took 4 bases from V and 0 from J, leaving 9 bases between them. CDR3 coding DNA: TGCAGCGTTGCCGGGATCTACCAAGAGACCCAGTACTTC. Residues: CSVAGIYQETQYF. Full variable domain (missing parts from reference TRBV29-1 and TRBJ2-5): SAVISQKPSRDICQRGTSLTIQCQVDSQVTMMFWYRQQPGQSLTLIATANQGSEATYESGFVIDKFPISRPNLTFSTLTVSNMSPEDSSIYLCSVAGIYQETQYFGPGTRLLVL.

CDR3 residues: CASTLGAVYEQYF. CDR3 sequence (DNA): TGTGCCAGCACTCTGGGGGCAGTCTACGAGCAGTACTTC. The chain uses TRBV5-6 and TRBJ2-7; tentative D call: TRBD1 (6 bases). Trimming removed 6 bases at V and 3 bases at J, with 13 bases between. Looked up from germline, CDR1 is SGHDT and CDR2 is YYEEEE. The length of the CDR3 is 13 residues.

The chain employs TRBV29-1 and TRBJ1-1; D possibly corresponds to TRBD1 (5 bases). The CDR3 runs 13 residues. V was shortened by 4 bases and J by 5 bases, with 14 bases between the two germline ends. Germline-derived CDR1 and CDR2 are SQVTM and ANQGSEA. The CDR3 spells CSVVWGRETEAFF. The DNA for the CDR3 is TGCAGCGTTGTCTGGGGCAGGGAAACTGAAGCTTTCTTT.

The rearrangement joins TRBV6-5 to TRBJ1-1, with 8 bases that match TRBD1. Germline values: CDR1 MNHEY, CDR2 SVGAGI. With V trimmed by 6 bases and J by 11 bases, 14 bases remained unmatched. The CDR3 is 14 amino acids. The CDR3 loop is CASRPSGQVSDAFF. The CDR3 DNA reads as TGTGCCAGCAGGCCTTCGGGACAGGTCTCGGACGCTTTCTTT.

The CDR3 protein is CVGPLMSNQPQHF. CDR3 nucleotides: TGCGTCGGGCCCCTCATGAGCAATCAGCCCCAGCATTTT. The J gene is TRBJ1-5, the V gene TRBV29-1; D gene ambiguous. Germline CDR1 reads SQVTM; CDR2 reads ANQGSEA. The CDR3 sequence is 13 residues long.

The rearrangement joins TRBV29-1 to TRBJ1-2, with D hard to call. Trimming removed 7 bases from V and 8 bases from J, with 11 bases in between. Germline values: CDR1 SQVTM, CDR2 ANQGSEA. The CDR3 has 10 amino acids. The CDR3 here is CSAGSQGYTF. The CDR3 DNA sequence: TGCAGCGCTGGGTCCCAGGGCTACACCTTC. The whole variable domain, remainder taken from reference TRBV29-1 and TRBJ1-2, is SAVISQKPSRDICQRGTSLTIQCQVDSQVTMMFWYRQQPGQSLTLIATANQGSEATYESGFVIDKFPISRPNLTFSTLTVSNMSPEDSSIYLCSAGSQGYTFGSGTRLTVV.